This entry concerns a single T cell receptor beta chain. The antigen remains undetermined. V lost 4 bases, J lost 8 bases, and 13 bases stayed unmatched. The germline V gene encodes CDR1 SGHRS and CDR2 YFSETQ. This CDR3 comprises 16 residues. The data were taken from a study of T cells in Graves' hyperthyroidism and ophthalmopathy. Study observations and caveats: Among clonotypes expanded in thyroid above 0.001, most were also found in blood.

Amplified TCR beta CDR3 regions derived from RNA transcripts. First-round RT-PCR targeting the TCR CDR3 was performed with the HTBI primer set. TCRdb reanalysed the multiplex PCR reads using MiXCR and keeps one entry per CDR3 protein. This table has 650,000 to 850,000 distinct CDR3 sequences, 15% to 20% appearing once. This rearrangement joins TRBV5-1 to TRBJ1-4, with 8 bases that match TRBD1. The receptor's source is a woman aged 45-59 years with Graves' hyperthyroidism that later progressed to Graves' ophthalmopathy. Sequencing was performed on blood. For the CDR3, the DNA is TGCGCCAGCAGCGTGGGCCTGACAGGGGTAGTGGAAAAACTGTTTTTT. It translates to CASSVGLTGVVEKLFF.